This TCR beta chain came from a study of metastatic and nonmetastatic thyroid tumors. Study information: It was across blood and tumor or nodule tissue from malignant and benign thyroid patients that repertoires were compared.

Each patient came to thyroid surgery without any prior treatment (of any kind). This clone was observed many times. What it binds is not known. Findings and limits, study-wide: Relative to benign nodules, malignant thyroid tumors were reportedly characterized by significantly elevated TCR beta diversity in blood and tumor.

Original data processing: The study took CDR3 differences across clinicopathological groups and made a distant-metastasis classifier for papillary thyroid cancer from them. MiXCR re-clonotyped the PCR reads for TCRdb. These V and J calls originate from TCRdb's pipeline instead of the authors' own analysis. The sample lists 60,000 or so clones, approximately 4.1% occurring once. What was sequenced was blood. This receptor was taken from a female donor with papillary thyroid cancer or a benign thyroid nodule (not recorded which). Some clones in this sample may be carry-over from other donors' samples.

Written as DNA, the CDR3 is TGTGCCAGCAGCTTAAACGACCACTACGAGCAGTACTTC. Translating it yields CASSLNDHYEQYF. V is TRBV7-6 and J is TRBJ2-7; D uncertain. The CDR3 has 13 residues. V was trimmed by 2 bases and J by 3 bases, leaving 8 bases between them. Germline CDR1 SGHVS, CDR2 FNYEAQ.